These 10 T cell receptor beta chains were sequenced from one sample in a study of blood T cell repertoires in COVID-19. Using immunoSEQ multiplex PCR, the repertoire was profiled, and TCRdb retains in-frame clones only, with some absent. The data show some 25,000 clones, with under 90% seen just once and 30% to 40% held by the top ten. The sequencing input was peripheral blood. The receptor set was obtained from a human donor in a cohort sampled during active COVID-19.

In this sample, this clone turned up once. The chain employs TRBV5-8 and TRBJ2-7; 8 bases fit TRBD1. In germline, CDR1 is SGHTS, CDR2 YDEGEE. J was trimmed by 6 bases and V by 2 bases; bases with no gene match: 7. This CDR3 region has 14 residues. CDR3 coding DNA: TGTGCCAGCAGCTTTTCGATTACAGGGGGCGAGCAGTACTTC. Amino acid sequence: CASSFSITGGEQYF.

J is TRBJ1-5 and V is TRBV3-1 (or the pseudogene TRBV3-2); possibly TRBD1 for D (6 bases). The ends were cut back, 4 bases at V and 6 bases at J, with 16 bases in the middle. CDR1 and CDR2 from the germline V gene are LGHDT and YNNKEL (reference sequence). The CDR3 totals 15 residues. CDR3 sequence (DNA): TGTGCCAGCAGCCTCAGGGGAGGGTTAGGTCAGCCCCAGCATTTT. Amino acids: CASSLRGGLGQPQHF.

The chain joins TRBV6-2 or TRBV6-3 to TRBJ1-2; unclear D gene. Trimming cost V 4 bases and J 3 bases, with 9 bases left between them. Germline CDR1 and CDR2: MNHEY and SVGEGT. The CDR3 consists of 13 residues. The CDR3 nucleotides are TGTGCCAGCAGTTGGAGGGAGGACTATGGCTACACCTTC. Translation: CASSWREDYGYTF.

The chain carries TRBV19 and TRBJ1-5, with TRBD1 matching over 11 bases. V shed 6 bases and J 3 bases; nucleotides not matched to a gene: 7. This CDR3 has 16 residues. Germline assignment: CDR1 LNHDA and CDR2 SQIVND (reference sequence). Here the CDR3 reads CASRPGQGANNQPQHF. The CDR3 bases are TGTGCCAGTAGGCCCGGACAGGGGGCTAACAATCAGCCCCAGCATTTT. The variable domain in full, with the rest retrieved from reference TRBV19 and TRBJ1-5, is DGGITQSPKYLFRKEGQNVTLSCEQNLNHDAMYWYRQDPGQGLRLIYYSQIVNDFQKGDIAEGYSVSREKKESFPLTVTSAQKNPTAFYLCASRPGQGANNQPQHFGDGTRLSIL.

V gene TRBV25-1 combines with J gene TRBJ2-7, with 7 bases lining up with TRBD2. The germline CDR1 and CDR2 sequences are MGHDK and SYGVNS. The CDR3 spans 14 residues. V lost 8 bases, J lost 2 bases, and 9 bases stayed unmatched. This CDR3 is CASGGGNKPYEQYF. CDR3 nucleotides: TGTGCCAGCGGGGGAGGGAATAAACCCTACGAGCAGTACTTC.

The chain joins TRBV19 to TRBJ1-4; 7 nucleotides match TRBD1. Germline V gene lookup returns CDR1 LNHDA and CDR2 SQIVND (reference sequence). The V segment lost 5 bases and the J segment 6 bases; nucleotides outside the gene matches: 9. The CDR3 runs 15 residues. The CDR3 loop is CASSGRAGGYEKLFF. CDR3 in DNA: TGTGCCAGTAGTGGCCGAGCAGGGGGATATGAAAAACTGTTTTTT.

The chain has TRBV27 and TRBJ1-1; the D gene is possibly TRBD1 (5 bases). The V end lost 4 bases, the J end lost 0 bases, and 6 bases lay between the germline ends. Germline V gene data show CDR1 as MNHEY and CDR2 as SMNVEV (reference sequence). This CDR3 has 13 residues. The CDR3 protein is CASSYRLNTEAFF. DNA of the CDR3: TGTGCCAGCAGTTACAGGTTGAACACTGAAGCTTTCTTT.

J is TRBJ2-3 and V is TRBV2, with 12 bases lining up with TRBD1. The CDR3 is 19 amino acids. V was pared by 6 bases and J by 3 bases, with 16 bases of the junction left unmatched. Germline V gene lookup returns CDR1 SNHLY and CDR2 FYNNEI. The CDR3 DNA reads as TGTGCCAGCAGCTGGGGACAGGGGGCGAGTTCGCCGAAAACAGATACGCAGTATTTT. This sequence encodes CASSWGQGASSPKTDTQYF.

The genes are TRBV9 and TRBJ1-4; possibly TRBD1 for D (5 bases). Germline-derived CDR1 and CDR2 are SGDLS and YYNGEE. CDR3 size: 15 residues. V was pared by 4 bases and J by 4 bases, with 14 bases between. The CDR3 coding sequence is TGTGCCAGCAGCTCCCCGGCTAGGGGTAATGAAAAACTGTTTTTT. This translates into CASSSPARGNEKLFF.

The chain has TRBV19 and TRBJ1-1; possibly TRBD1 for D (5 bases). Trimming stripped 4 bases from V and 9 bases from J, with 18 bases between. This CDR3 contains 14 residues. The V gene's germline CDR1 is LNHDA and CDR2 SQIVND (reference sequence). The DNA for the CDR3 is TGTGCCAGTAGTAATAACAGAGGAAAGGGGCAAGCTTTCTTT. Translation gives CASSNNRGKGQAFF. Supplemented by reference TRBV19 and TRBJ1-1, the full variable domain reads DGGITQSPKYLFRKEGQNVTLSCEQNLNHDAMYWYRQDPGQGLRLIYYSQIVNDFQKGDIAEGYSVSREKKESFPLTVTSAQKNPTAFYLCASSNNRGKGQAFFGQGTRLTVV.